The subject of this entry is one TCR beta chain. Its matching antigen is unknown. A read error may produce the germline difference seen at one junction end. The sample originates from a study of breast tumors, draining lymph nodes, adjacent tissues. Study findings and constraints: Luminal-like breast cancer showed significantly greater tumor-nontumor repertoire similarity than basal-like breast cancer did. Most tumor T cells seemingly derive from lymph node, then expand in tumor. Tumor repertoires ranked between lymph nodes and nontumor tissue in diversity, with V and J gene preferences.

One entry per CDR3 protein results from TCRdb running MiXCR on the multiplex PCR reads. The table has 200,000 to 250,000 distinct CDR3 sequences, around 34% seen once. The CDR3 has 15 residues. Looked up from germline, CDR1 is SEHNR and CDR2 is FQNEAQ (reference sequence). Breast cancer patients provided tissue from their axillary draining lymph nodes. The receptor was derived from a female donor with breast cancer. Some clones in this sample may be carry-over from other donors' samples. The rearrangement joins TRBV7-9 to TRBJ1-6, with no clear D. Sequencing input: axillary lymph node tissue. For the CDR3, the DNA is TGTGCCAGCAGCTTACCCGCAGCCTATAGTTCACCCCTCCACTTT. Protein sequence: CASSLPAAYSSPLHF. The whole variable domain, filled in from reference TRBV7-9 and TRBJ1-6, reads DTGVSQNPRHKITKRGQNVTFRCDPISEHNRLYWYRQTLGQGPEFLTYFQNEAQLEKSRLLSDRFSAERPKGSFSTLEIQRTEQGDSAMYLCASSLPAAYSSPLHFGNGTRLTVT.